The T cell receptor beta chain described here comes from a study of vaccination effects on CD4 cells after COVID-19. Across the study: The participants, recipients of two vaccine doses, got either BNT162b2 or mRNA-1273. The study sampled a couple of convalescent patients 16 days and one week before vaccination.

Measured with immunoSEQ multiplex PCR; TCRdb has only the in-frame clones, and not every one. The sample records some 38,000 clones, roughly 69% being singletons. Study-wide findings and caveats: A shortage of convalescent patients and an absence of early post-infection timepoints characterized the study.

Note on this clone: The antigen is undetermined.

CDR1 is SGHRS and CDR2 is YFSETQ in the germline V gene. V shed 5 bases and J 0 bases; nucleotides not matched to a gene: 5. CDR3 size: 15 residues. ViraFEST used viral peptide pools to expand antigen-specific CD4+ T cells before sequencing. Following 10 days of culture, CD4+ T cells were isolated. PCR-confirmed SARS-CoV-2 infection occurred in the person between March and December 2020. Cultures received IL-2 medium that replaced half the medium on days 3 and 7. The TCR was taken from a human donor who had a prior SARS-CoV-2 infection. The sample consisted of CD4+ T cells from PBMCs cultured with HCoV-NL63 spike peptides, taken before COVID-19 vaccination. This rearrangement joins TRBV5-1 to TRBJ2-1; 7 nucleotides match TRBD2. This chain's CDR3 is CASRSRGDSYNEQFF. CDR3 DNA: TGCGCCAGCAGGTCACGGGGGGACTCCTACAATGAGCAGTTCTTC.